The 3 T cell receptor beta chains below all came from one sample that was sequenced in a study of blood T cell repertoires in COVID-19. Only in-frame clones appear in the TCRdb table, and some are missing; sequencing was by immunoSEQ multiplex PCR. The table records roughly 200,000 clones, 87% of them present only once. Sample: PBMCs or T cells enriched from blood (not recorded which). The receptor source for this set is a woman in her 30s who had recovered from COVID-19.

The J gene is TRBJ1-5, the V gene TRBV28; 8 bases match TRBD1. Trimming at V came to 6 bases and at J to 0 bases, leaving 1 base not matched to a gene. The CDR3 is made up of 14 amino acids. The germline V gene has CDR1 MDHEN and CDR2 SYDVKM. The CDR3, as DNA: TGTGCCAGCAGCAGGGGGCATAGCAATCAGCCCCAGCATTTT. Its translation: CASSRGHSNQPQHF.

This chain joins TRBV6-5 and TRBJ2-2; 8 nucleotides line up with TRBD2. Germline V gene lookup returns CDR1 MNHEY and CDR2 SVGAGI. This CDR3 spans 15 amino acids. After removal of 6 bases from V and 1 base from J, the junction contained 4 bases not matched to a gene. The CDR3 DNA is TGTGCCAGCAGCGGGACTAGAGTGAACACCGGGGAGCTGTTTTTT. Residues: CASSGTRVNTGELFF.

The V call is TRBV30, the J call TRBJ1-4; weak D call: TRBD1 (5 bases). CDR3 length equals 15 residues. The V and J ends lost 1 base and 7 bases respectively, with 16 bases between them. Germline-derived CDR1 and CDR2 are GTSNPN and SVGIG (reference sequence). The CDR3: CAWSAPGKVAEKLFF. The DNA of the CDR3 is TGTGCCTGGAGTGCCCCAGGGAAGGTGGCTGAAAAACTGTTTTTT.